The 20 T cell receptor beta chains below all came from one sample that was sequenced in a study of blood T cell repertoires in COVID-19. The protocol was immunoSEQ multiplex PCR, while the TCRdb copy is restricted to in-frame clones and leaves out a portion. This sample has more than 50,000 clones, with roughly 80% found just once. The specimen was peripheral blood. These receptors all come from a woman between 65 and 79 years old with acute or convalescent COVID-19.

The rearrangement joins TRBV6-5 to TRBJ1-2; 7 bases agree with TRBD1. The germline CDR1 and CDR2 sequences are MNHEY and SVGAGI. V shed 4 bases, J shed 6 bases, and the junction held 8 bases outside the gene matches. This CDR3 contains 14 residues. In nucleotides, the CDR3 is TGTGCCAGCAGTTTGTACGGGACAGCCCATGGCTACACCTTC. Encoded protein: CASSLYGTAHGYTF.

V is TRBV19 and J is TRBJ1-2, with D hard to call. The CDR3 spans 16 residues. V was clipped by 3 bases and J by 0 bases, with 14 bases between them. Germline assignment: CDR1 LNHDA and CDR2 SQIVND (reference sequence). CDR3 nucleotides: TGTGCCAGTAGTATCCTCGGGGTTTCCTCTAACTATGGCTACACCTTC. Protein sequence: CASSILGVSSNYGYTF.

The chain carries TRBV10-3 and TRBJ1-5; D not certain. Trimming left V 3 bases short and J 0 bases short, with 18 bases between. CDR3 length equals 18 residues. CDR1 ENHRY and CDR2 SYGVKD come from the germline V gene. Here the CDR3 DNA reads TGTGCCATCAGTGAATCCGGGTCCCCCCTTTATAGCAATCAGCCCCAGCATTTT. It translates to CAISESGSPLYSNQPQHF.

This clone was seen a few times. V gene TRBV10-1 combines with J gene TRBJ2-7; D perhaps matches TRBD1 (6 bases). Germline loops: CDR1 WNHNN, CDR2 SYGVQD (reference sequence). V dropped 8 bases and J dropped 5 bases, with 13 bases sitting between them. This CDR3 contains 12 residues. The CDR3 DNA sequence: TGCGCCAGCGGCCGGGACACCCACGAGCAGTACTTC. Residues: CASGRDTHEQYF.

V usage is TRBV2 and J usage is TRBJ1-2; no definite D call. The germline V and J ends were trimmed by 3 bases and 0 bases, with 5 bases remaining between them. Germline V lookup: CDR1 SNHLY, CDR2 FYNNEI. This CDR3 spans 13 amino acids. The CDR3 DNA is TGTGCCAGCAGTGAGAGAACTAACTATGGCTACACCTTC. It is translated as CASSERTNYGYTF.

This clone was observed once. The chain carries TRBV20-1 and TRBJ1-3, with 8 bases aligning to TRBD1. The CDR3 is made up of 16 amino acids. Germline lookup yields CDR1 DFQATT and CDR2 SNEGSKA (reference sequence). V lost 3 bases and J lost 0; bases outside the gene matches: 7. CDR3 loop: CSASPWDRSSGNTIYF. In nucleotides, the CDR3 is TGCAGTGCTAGTCCTTGGGACAGGTCCTCTGGAAACACCATATATTTT.

DNA for the CDR3: TGTGCCAGCAGCCGACAGGGTAAGTACGAGCAGTACTTC. Translated: CASSRQGKYEQYF. The rearrangement joins TRBV21-1 to TRBJ2-7; TRBD1, the D gene given by the table, was not confirmed from the DNA. TRBV21-1 is shown as a pseudogene. The CDR3 runs to 13 residues.

The chain joins TRBV11-2 to TRBJ2-3; unclear D gene. The CDR3 totals 14 residues. V was trimmed by 1 base and J by 3 bases, leaving 8 bases between them. Germline CDR1 and CDR2: SGHAT and FQNNGV. The CDR3 sequence: CASSLVGGTDTQYF. CDR3 in DNA: TGTGCCAGCAGCTTAGTTGGCGGAACAGATACGCAGTATTTT.

This clone was picked up one time. The chain is built from TRBV12-5 and TRBJ2-7, with 13 bases fitting TRBD2. Germline-derived CDR1 and CDR2 are LGHNT and FRNRAP. The V and J ends lost 2 bases and 11 bases, in that order; junction bases with no gene match: 18. The CDR3 has 18 residues. CDR3 coding DNA: TGTGCTAGTGGTTTGCCCTGGTTGACTAGCGGGGGGCCCCCTGGTGAGTACGTC. It encodes CASGLPWLTSGGPPGEYV.

V gene TRBV30 combines with J gene TRBJ1-1; tentatively, D is TRBD1 (5 bases). Trimming took off 0 bases at V and 4 bases at J, with 12 bases between the two ends. Germline-derived CDR1 and CDR2 are GTSNPN and SVGIG (reference sequence). This CDR3 has 14 amino acids. CDR3 protein: CAWSVPRGFTEAFF. CDR3 coding DNA: TGTGCCTGGAGTGTCCCTAGGGGCTTCACTGAAGCTTTCTTT.

V is TRBV15 and J is TRBJ2-4; 12 nucleotides line up with TRBD2. Trimming at V came to 6 bases and at J to 6 bases, leaving 12 bases not matched to a gene. The CDR3 consists of 17 residues. CDR1 is LNHNV and CDR2 is YYDKDF in the germline V gene (reference sequence). This CDR3 is CATSQLAGGRGRNIQYF. The CDR3 DNA reads as TGTGCCACCAGTCAACTAGCGGGGGGAAGGGGCAGAAACATTCAGTACTTC. Full variable domain (missing parts from reference TRBV15 and TRBJ2-4): DAMVIQNPRYQVTQFGKPVTLSCSQTLNHNVMYWYQQKSSQAPKLLFHYYDKDFNNEADTPDNFQSRRPNTSFCFLDIRSPGLGDTAMYLCATSQLAGGRGRNIQYFGAGTRLSVL.

The chain combines TRBV5-1 with TRBJ2-1, with 7 bases matching TRBD1. V lost 3 bases and J lost 5; bases outside the gene matches: 5. Germline CDR1 reads SGHRS; CDR2 reads YFSETQ. The CDR3 is made up of 14 amino acids. CDR3 nucleotides: TGCGCCAGCAGCTCGGGACAGAGAAACAATGAGCAGTTCTTC. Its protein is CASSSGQRNNEQFF.

The rearrangement uses TRBV29-1 and TRBJ2-2, with 12 positions matching TRBD2. The germline V gene encodes CDR1 SQVTM and CDR2 ANQGSEA. This CDR3 contains 17 residues. Unmatched junction bases numbered 12, after V lost 6 bases and J lost 4 bases. CDR3 loop: CSVRRASGGAVTGELFF. The CDR3 bases are TGCAGCGTCCGCCGGGCTAGCGGGGGGGCAGTCACCGGGGAGCTGTTTTTT.

V and J are TRBV6-5 and TRBJ2-3, with a possible D match to TRBD2 (5 bases). The V gene's germline CDR1 is MNHEY and CDR2 SVGAGI. V was trimmed by 4 bases and J by 6 bases, leaving 14 bases between them. The CDR3 runs 14 residues. The DNA for the CDR3 is TGTGCCAGCAGTTTACTCCTCTGGAGGGATACGCAGTATTTT. The encoded protein is CASSLLLWRDTQYF.

This sequence joins TRBV2 and TRBJ2-4, with D possibly being TRBD1 (5 bases). This CDR3 comprises 14 residues. Germline CDR1 SNHLY, CDR2 FYNNEI. V lost 4 bases to trimming and J lost 4 bases, with 11 bases between them. The CDR3 loop reads CASSARQGKNIQYF. CDR3 sequence (DNA): TGTGCCAGCAGTGCTCGTCAGGGAAAAAACATTCAGTACTTC.

This clone has a handful of counts. The chain has TRBV3-1 (or the pseudogene TRBV3-2) and TRBJ2-1; 8 bases agree with TRBD2. The germline gives CDR1 LGHDT, CDR2 YNNKEL (reference sequence). The CDR3 is 16 residues long. J gave up 6 bases and V 0 bases, and 7 bases lay outside the gene matches. CDR3 sequence (DNA): TGTGCCAGCAGCCAAGATCGGATAGCGGGGTTCAATGAGCAGTTCTTC. It is translated as CASSQDRIAGFNEQFF.

The V call is TRBV13, the J call TRBJ2-1; TRBD2 matches 11 bases. This CDR3 is 19 amino acids long. CDR1 is PRHDT and CDR2 is FYEKMQ in the germline V gene (reference sequence). The junction had 14 bases not matched to a gene; V was cut back by 5 bases and J by 2 bases. CDR3 residues: CASSARYLTSGGTYNEQFF. CDR3 coding DNA: TGTGCCAGCAGCGCACGATACCTAACTAGCGGGGGCACCTACAATGAGCAGTTCTTC.

The chain uses TRBV5-1 and TRBJ1-1, with a possible D match to TRBD1 (6 bases). V dropped 1 base and J dropped 5 bases, with 21 bases sitting between them. The CDR3 consists of 17 residues. Germline V gives CDR1 SGHRS, CDR2 YFSETQ. CDR3 in amino acids: CASSLKSGSAGDTEAFF. The CDR3 DNA sequence: TGCGCCAGCAGCTTGAAATCCGGCTCGGCAGGGGATACTGAAGCTTTCTTT.

This rearrangement joins TRBV19 to TRBJ2-1; TRBD2 aligns across 12 bases. Germline V gene data show CDR1 as LNHDA and CDR2 as SQIVND (reference sequence). Trimming at V came to 4 bases and at J to 7 bases, leaving 5 bases not matched to a gene. The CDR3 has 15 amino acids. The CDR3 nucleotides are TGTGCCAGTAGTAGGACTAGCGGGGTGTGGAATGAGCAGTTCTTC. This codes for CASSRTSGVWNEQFF.

The genes are TRBV2 and TRBJ1-1; no definite D call. The CDR3 consists of 13 residues. Germline V gene data show CDR1 as SNHLY and CDR2 as FYNNEI. V shed 7 bases and J shed 7 bases, with 16 bases lying between them. CDR3 coding DNA: TGTGCCAGCAACCGGGAGGGAGTAAGTGAAGCTTTCTTT. Translating it yields CASNREGVSEAFF.